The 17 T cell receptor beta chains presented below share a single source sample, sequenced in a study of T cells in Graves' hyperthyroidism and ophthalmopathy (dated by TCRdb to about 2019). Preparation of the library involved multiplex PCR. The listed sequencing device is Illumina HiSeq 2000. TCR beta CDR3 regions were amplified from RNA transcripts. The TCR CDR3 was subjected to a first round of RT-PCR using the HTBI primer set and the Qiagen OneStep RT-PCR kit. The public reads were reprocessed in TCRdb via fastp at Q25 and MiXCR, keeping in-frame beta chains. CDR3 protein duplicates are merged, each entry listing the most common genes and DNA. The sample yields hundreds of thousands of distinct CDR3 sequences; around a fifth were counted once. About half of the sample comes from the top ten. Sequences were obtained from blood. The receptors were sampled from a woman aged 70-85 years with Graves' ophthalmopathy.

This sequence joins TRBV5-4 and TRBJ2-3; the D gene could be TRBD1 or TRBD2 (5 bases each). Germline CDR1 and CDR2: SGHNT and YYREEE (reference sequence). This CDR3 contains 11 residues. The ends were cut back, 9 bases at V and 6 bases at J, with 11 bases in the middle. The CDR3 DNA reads TGTGCCACCCATTGGGGGGATACGCAGTATTTT. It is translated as CATHWGDTQYF. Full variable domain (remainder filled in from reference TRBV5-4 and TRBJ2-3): ETGVTQSPTHLIKTRGQQVTLRCSSQSGHNTVSWYQQALGQGPQFIFQYYREEENGRGNFPPRFSGLQFPNYSSELNVNALELDDSALYLCATHWGDTQYFGPGTRLTVL.

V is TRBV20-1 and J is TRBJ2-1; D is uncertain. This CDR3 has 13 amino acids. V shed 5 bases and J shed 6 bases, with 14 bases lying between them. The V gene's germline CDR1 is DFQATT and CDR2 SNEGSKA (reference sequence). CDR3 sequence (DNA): TGCAGTGCTCACGACGCGAGGACCAATGAGCAGTTCTTC. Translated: CSAHDARTNEQFF.

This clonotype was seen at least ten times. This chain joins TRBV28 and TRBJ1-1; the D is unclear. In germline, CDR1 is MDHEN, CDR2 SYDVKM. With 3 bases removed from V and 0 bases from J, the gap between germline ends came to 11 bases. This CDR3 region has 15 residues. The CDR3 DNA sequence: TGTGCCAGCAGTTTTCGTTCAGGAATGAACACTGAAGCTTTCTTT. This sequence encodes CASSFRSGMNTEAFF.

CDR3 protein: CASSQFSYEQYF. CDR3 coding DNA: TGTGCCAGCAGCCAATTCTCCTACGAGCAGTACTTC. V gene TRBV3-1 combines with J gene TRBJ2-7, with unresolved D. This CDR3 comprises 12 residues. Germline lookup yields CDR1 LGHDT and CDR2 YNNKEL (reference sequence). V was cut by 2 bases and J by 0 bases, with 2 bases left in between.

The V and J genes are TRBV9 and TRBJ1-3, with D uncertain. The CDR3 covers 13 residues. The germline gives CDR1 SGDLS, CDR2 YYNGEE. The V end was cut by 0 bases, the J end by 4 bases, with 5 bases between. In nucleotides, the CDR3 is TGTGCCAGCAGCGTAGATTGGGGAAACACCATATATTTT. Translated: CASSVDWGNTIYF.

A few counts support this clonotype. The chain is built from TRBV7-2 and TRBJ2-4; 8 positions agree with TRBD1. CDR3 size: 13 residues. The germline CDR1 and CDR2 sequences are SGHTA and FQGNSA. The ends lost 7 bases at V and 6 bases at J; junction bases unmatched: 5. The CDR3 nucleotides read TGTGCCAGCAACTCAGGACAGGGAAACATTCAGTACTTC. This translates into CASNSGQGNIQYF. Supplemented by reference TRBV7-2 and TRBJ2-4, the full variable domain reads GAGVSQSPSNKVTEKGKDVELRCDPISGHTALYWYRQSLGQGLEFLIYFQGNSAPDKSGLPSDRFSAERTGGSVSTLTIQRTQQEDSAVYLCASNSGQGNIQYFGAGTRLSVL.

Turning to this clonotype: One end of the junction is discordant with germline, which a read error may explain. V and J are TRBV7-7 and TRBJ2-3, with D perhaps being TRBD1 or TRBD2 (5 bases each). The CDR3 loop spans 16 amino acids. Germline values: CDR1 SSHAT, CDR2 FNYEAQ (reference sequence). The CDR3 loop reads CASSFGAGSSTDTQYF. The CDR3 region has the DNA TGTGCTAGCAGCTTCGGGGCGGGCTCTAGCACAGATACGCAGTATTTT.

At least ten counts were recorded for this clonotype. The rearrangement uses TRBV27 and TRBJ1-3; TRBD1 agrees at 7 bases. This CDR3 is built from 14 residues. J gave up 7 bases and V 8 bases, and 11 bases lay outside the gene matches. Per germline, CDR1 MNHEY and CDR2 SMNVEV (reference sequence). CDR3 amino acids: CASRPQGLANTIYF. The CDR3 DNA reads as TGTGCCAGCCGCCCACAGGGGCTCGCCAACACCATATATTTT.

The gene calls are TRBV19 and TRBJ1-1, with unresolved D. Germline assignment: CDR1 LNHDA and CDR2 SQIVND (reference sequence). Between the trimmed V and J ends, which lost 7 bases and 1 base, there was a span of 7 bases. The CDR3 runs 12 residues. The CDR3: CASKYKNTEAFF. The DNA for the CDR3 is TGTGCCAGTAAATATAAGAACACTGAAGCTTTCTTT.

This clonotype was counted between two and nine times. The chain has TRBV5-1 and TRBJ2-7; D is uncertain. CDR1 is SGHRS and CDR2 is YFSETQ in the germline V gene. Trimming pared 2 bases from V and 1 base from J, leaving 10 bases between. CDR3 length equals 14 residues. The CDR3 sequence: CASSFGADSYEQYF. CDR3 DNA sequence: TGCGCCAGCAGCTTCGGTGCCGATTCCTACGAGCAGTACTTC.

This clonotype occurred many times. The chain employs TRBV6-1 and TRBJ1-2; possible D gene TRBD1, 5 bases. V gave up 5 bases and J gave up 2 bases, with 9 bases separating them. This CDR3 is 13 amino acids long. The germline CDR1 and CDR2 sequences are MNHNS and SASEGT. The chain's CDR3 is CASSFRDNYGYTF. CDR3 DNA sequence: TGTGCCAGCAGTTTCCGGGACAACTATGGCTACACCTTC.

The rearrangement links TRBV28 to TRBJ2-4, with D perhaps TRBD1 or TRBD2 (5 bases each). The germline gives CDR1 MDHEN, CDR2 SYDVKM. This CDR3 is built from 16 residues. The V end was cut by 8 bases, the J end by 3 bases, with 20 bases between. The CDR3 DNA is TGTGCCAGCTCACCATTCAGGGCCGAGGGCAAAAACATTCAGTACTTC. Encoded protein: CASSPFRAEGKNIQYF.

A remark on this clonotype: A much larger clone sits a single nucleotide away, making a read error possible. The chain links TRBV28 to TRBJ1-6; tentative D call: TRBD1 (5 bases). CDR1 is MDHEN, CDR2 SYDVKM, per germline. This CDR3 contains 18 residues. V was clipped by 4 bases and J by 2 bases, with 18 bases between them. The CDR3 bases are TGTGCCAGCAGTTCATCGGGACGCCTTGGGACCTATAATTCACCCCTCCACTTT. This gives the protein CASSSSGRLGTYNSPLHF.

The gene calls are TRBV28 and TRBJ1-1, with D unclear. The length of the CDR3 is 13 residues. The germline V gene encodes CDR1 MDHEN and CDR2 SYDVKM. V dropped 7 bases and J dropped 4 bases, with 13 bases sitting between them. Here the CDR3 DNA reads TGTGCCAGCATAACACACCCCAGCACTGAAGCTTTCTTT. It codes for CASITHPSTEAFF.

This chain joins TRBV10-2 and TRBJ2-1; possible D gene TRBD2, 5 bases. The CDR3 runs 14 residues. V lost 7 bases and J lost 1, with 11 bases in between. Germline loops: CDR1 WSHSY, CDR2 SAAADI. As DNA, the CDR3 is TGCGCCAGCAACGGGAAGGGTTCCTACAATGAGCAGTTCTTC. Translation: CASNGKGSYNEQFF.

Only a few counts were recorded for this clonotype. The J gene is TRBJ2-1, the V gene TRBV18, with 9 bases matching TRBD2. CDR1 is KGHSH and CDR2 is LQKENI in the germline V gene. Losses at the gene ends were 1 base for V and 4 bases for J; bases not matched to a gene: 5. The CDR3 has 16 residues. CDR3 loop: CASSPLGTSTYNEQFF. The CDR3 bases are TGTGCCAGCTCACCACTGGGGACTAGCACATACAATGAGCAGTTCTTC.

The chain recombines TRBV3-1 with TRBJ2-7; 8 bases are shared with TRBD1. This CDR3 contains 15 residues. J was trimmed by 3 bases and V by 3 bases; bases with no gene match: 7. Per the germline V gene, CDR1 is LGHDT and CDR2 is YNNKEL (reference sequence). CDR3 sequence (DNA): TGTGCCAGCAGCCAGGGACAGGTACCGATCTACGAGCAGTACTTC. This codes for CASSQGQVPIYEQYF.